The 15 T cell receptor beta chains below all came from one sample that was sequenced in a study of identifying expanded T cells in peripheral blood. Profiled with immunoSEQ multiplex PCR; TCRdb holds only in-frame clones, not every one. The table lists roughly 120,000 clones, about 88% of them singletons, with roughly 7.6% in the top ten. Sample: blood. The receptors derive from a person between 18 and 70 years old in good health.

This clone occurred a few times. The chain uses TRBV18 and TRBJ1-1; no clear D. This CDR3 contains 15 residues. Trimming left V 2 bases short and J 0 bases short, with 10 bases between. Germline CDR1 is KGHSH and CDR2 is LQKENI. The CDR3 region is CASSPNRGLNTEAFF. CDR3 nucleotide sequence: TGTGCCAGCTCACCAAACAGAGGGCTGAACACTGAAGCTTTCTTT.

The CDR3 loop is CASSLQGPGGNTEAFF. The CDR3 bases are TGCGCCAGCAGCCTACAGGGCCCGGGGGGGAACACTGAAGCTTTCTTT. V is TRBV4-1 and J is TRBJ1-1, with D possibly matching TRBD1 (6 bases). Germline values: CDR1 MGHRA, CDR2 YSYEKL. CDR3 length: 16 residues. V was clipped by 4 bases and J by 1 base, with 16 bases between them.

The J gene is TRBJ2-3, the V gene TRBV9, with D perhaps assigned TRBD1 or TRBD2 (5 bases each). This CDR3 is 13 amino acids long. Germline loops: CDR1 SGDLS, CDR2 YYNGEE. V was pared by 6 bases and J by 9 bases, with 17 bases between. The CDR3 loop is CASNDESWGTQYF. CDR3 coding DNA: TGTGCCAGCAACGATGAGAGCTGGGGGACGCAGTATTTT.

The chain's CDR3 is CAWSLGDIYSYEQYF. In DNA, the CDR3 is TGTGCCTGGAGCTTGGGGGACATATACTCCTACGAGCAGTACTTC. This chain uses TRBV30 with TRBJ2-7; possible D gene TRBD1, 6 bases. There are 15 residues in the CDR3. In germline, CDR1 is GTSNPN, CDR2 SVGIG (reference sequence). The V gene lost 3 bases and the J gene lost 0 bases, with 15 bases spanning the gap.

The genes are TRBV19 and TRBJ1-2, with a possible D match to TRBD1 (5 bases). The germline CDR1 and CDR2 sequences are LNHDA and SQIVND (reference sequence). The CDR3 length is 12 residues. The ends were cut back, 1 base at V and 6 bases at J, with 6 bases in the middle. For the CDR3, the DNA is TGTGCCAGTAGTATAGCAGGGAATGGCTACACCTTC. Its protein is CASSIAGNGYTF.

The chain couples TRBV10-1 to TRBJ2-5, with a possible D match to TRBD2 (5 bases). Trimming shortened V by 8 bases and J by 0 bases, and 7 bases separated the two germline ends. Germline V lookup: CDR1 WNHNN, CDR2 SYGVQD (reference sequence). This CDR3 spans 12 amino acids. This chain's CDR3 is CASAGDQETQYF. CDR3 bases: TGCGCCAGCGCGGGCGACCAAGAGACCCAGTACTTC.

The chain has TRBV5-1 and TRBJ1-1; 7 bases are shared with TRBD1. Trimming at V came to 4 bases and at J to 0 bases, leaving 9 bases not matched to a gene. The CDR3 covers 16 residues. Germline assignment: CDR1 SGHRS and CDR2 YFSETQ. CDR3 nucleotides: TGCGCCAGCAGCCTGGGAGGGGACAGCATGAACACTGAAGCTTTCTTT. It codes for CASSLGGDSMNTEAFF.

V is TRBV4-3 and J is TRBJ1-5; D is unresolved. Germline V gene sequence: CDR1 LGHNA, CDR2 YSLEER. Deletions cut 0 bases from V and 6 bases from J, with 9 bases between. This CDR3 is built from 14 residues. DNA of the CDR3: TGCGCCAGCAGCCAAGATATGTTAGGTCAGCCCCAGCATTTT. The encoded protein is CASSQDMLGQPQHF.

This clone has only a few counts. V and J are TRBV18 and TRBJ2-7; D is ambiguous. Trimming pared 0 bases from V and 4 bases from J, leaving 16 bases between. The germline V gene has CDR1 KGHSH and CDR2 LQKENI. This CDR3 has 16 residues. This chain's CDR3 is CASSPPGSEVRYEQYF. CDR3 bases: TGTGCCAGCTCACCACCGGGCAGTGAGGTCCGTTACGAGCAGTACTTC.

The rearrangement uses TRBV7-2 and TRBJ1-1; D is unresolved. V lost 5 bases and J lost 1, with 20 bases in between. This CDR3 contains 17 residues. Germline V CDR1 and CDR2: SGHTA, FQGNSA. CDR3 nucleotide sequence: TGTGCCAGCAGCCAACGACCCCCGGGCCATTCGAACACTGAAGCTTTCTTT. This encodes CASSQRPPGHSNTEAFF. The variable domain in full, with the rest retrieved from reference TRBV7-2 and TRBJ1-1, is GAGVSQSPSNKVTEKGKDVELRCDPISGHTALYWYRQSLGQGLEFLIYFQGNSAPDKSGLPSDRFSAERTGGSVSTLTIQRTQQEDSAVYLCASSQRPPGHSNTEAFFGQGTRLTVV.

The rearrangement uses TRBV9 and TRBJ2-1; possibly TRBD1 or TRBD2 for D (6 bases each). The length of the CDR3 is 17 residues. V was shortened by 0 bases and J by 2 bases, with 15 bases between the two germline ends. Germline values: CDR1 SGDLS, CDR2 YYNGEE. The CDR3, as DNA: TGTGCCAGCAGCGTAGAGGGGGGCAGGGGTGCCTACAATGAGCAGTTCTTC. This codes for CASSVEGGRGAYNEQFF.

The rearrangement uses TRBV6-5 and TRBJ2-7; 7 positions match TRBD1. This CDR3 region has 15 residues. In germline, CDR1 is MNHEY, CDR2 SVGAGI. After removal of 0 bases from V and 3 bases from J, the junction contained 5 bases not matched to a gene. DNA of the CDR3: TGTGCCAGCAGTTACTCCACAGGGGACCTCTACGAGCAGTACTTC. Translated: CASSYSTGDLYEQYF.

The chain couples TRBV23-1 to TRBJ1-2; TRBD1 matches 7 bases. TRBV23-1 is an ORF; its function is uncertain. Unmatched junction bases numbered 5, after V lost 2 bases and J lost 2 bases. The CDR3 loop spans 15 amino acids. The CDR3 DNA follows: TGCGCCAGCAGTCAAGCGACAGGGTCAAACTATGGCTACACCTTC. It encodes CASSQATGSNYGYTF.

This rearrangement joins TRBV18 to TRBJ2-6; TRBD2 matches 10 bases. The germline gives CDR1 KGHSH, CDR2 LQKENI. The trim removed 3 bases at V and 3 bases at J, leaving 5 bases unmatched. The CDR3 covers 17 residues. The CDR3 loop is CASSPASGSFGANVLTF. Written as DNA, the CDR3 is TGTGCCAGCTCACCGGCTAGCGGGAGTTTTGGGGCCAACGTCCTGACTTTC.

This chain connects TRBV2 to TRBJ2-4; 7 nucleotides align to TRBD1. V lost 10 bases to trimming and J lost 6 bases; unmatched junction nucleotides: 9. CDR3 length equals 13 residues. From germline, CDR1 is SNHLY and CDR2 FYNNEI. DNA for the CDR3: TGTGCCAACAGGGGTCCGGGTTCAAACATTCAGTACTTC. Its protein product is CANRGPGSNIQYF.